This T cell receptor beta chain was recorded in a study of lymphopenia after photon versus proton radiotherapy. Remarks on this clone: Its antigen is not known.

Trimming at V came to 4 bases and at J to 3 bases, leaving 9 bases not matched to a gene. Germline V lookup: CDR1 MGHRA, CDR2 YSYEKL. The CDR3 is 15 amino acids. Here immunoSEQ multiplex PCR was the method, and the copy in TCRdb shows in-frame clones only, minus some. This sample carries around 30,000 clones, under 90% of them seen once, and the ten largest clones take roughly 6.2%. Overall study results and limits: Relative stability marked proton patients; photon patients lost diversity and naive cells. Authors raise, but do not show, better survival with proton therapy. Oligoclonal CD8+ Temra expansion after nadir drove photon patients' diversity drop. Larger post-nadir TCR diversity loss correlated inversely with survival in deceased patients.

The material was peripheral blood, obtained from a patient treated with photon-based radiotherapy. This sequence joins TRBV4-1 and TRBJ2-7, with 7 positions matching TRBD1. This TCR came from a woman aged 50 to 65 with pancreatic cancer. CDR3 DNA sequence: TGCGCCAGCAGCCCACCGGACAGGCTGAGCTACGAGCAGTACTTC. Its protein product is CASSPPDRLSYEQYF.